This TCR beta chain was profiled in a study of cytomegalovirus exposure and HLA in healthy donors. The CDR3 loop spans 15 amino acids. The V gene's germline CDR1 is SGHTA and CDR2 FQGNSA. V was cut by 2 bases and J by 4 bases, with 9 bases left in between. Study-wide results and limits: Among CMV-associated TCR beta chains, most appeared HLA-restricted in a later analysis. In an earlier analysis, productive rearrangement rates for most beta V segments clustered near 87% or 30%. Sequencing had likely introduced a cluster of highly shared sequence variants as an artifact.

The PCR ran on 60 Vbeta and 13 Jbeta primers. Original processing notes: About 12 million of 80 million to 85 million unique TCR beta chains were shared, per a later count. Repertoires were generated with immunoSEQ multiplex PCR, while TCRdb's copy carries only in-frame clones and drops some. Clonal size and the V and J genes are those of that table, whereas D and trimming came from the DNA. The profile shows 100,000 to 150,000 clones, roughly 78% of them singletons. As for this clone: The antigen is unknown.

The TCR sequence derives from a man aged 30 to 39 in good health and CMV-seronegative. V is TRBV7-2 and J is TRBJ2-6; D remains ambiguous. Sequenced input: PBMCs. CDR3 sequence reads: CASSLTTTGANVLTF. The CDR3 DNA is TGTGCCAGCAGCTTAACCACGACAGGGGCCAACGTCCTGACTTTC.